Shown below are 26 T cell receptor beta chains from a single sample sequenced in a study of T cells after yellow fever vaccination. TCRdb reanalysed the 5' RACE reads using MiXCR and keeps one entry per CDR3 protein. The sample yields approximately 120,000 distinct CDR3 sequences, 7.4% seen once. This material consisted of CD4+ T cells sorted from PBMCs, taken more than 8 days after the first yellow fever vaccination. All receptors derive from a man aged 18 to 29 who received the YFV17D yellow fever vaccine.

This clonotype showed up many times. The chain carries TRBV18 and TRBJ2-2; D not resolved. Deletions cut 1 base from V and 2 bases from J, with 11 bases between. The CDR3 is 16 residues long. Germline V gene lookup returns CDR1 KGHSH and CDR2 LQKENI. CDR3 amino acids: CASSPQNSFNTGELFF. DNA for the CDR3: TGTGCCAGCTCACCACAAAACAGCTTTAACACCGGGGAGCTGTTTTTT.

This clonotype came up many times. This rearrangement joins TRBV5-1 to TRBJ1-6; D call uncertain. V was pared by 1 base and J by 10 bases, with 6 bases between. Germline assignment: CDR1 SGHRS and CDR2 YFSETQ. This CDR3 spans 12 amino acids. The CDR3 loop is CASSLSRSPLHF. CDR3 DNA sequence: TGCGCCAGCAGCTTGTCGAGGTCACCCCTCCACTTT.

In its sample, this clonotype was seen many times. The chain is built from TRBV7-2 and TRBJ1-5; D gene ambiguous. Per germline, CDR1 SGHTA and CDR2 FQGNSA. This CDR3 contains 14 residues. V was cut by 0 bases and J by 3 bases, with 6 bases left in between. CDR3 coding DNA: TGTGCCAGCAGCTTAGCAGGTTTCAATCAGCCCCAGCATTTT. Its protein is CASSLAGFNQPQHF.

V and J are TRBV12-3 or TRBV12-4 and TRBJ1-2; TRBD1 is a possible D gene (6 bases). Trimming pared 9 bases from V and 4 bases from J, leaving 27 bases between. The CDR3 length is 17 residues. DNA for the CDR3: TGTGCCAGGGATCAGTTTGGCTCAGACAGGCAGGGCTATGGCTACACCTTC. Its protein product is CARDQFGSDRQGYGYTF.

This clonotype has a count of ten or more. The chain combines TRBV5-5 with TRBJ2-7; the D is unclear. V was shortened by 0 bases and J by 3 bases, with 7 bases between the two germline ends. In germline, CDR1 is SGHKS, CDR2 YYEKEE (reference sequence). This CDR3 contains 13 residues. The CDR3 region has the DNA TGTGCCAGCAGCTTGGAAGACGACTACGAGCAGTACGTC. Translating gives CASSLEDDYEQYV.

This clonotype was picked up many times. Here the CDR3 reads CASSLNAGGRVNEQFF. CDR3 nucleotide sequence: TGTGCCAGCAGCTTGAATGCGGGGGGCCGAGTGAATGAGCAGTTCTTC. The rearrangement joins TRBV11-2 to TRBJ2-1; 8 nucleotides line up with TRBD2. This CDR3 comprises 16 residues. Germline-derived CDR1 and CDR2 are SGHAT and FQNNGV. The V and J ends lost 3 bases and 7 bases, in that order; junction bases with no gene match: 11.

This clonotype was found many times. The CDR3 loop is CSGEDRGLTNEQFF. Here the CDR3 DNA reads TGCAGCGGGGAAGACAGGGGGCTTACAAATGAGCAGTTCTTC. V and J are TRBV29-1 and TRBJ2-1; the match to TRBD1 covers 10 bases. The germline CDR1 and CDR2 sequences are SQVTM and ANQGSEA. V trimming: 7 bases; J trimming: 7 bases; junction bases outside the gene matches: 10. This CDR3 region has 14 residues.

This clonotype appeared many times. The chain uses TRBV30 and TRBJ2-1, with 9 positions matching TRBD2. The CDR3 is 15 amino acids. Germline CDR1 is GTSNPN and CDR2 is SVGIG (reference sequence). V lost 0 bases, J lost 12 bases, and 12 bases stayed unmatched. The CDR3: CAWSVRGGGGYRQFF. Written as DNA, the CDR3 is TGTGCCTGGAGTGTACGTGGCGGGGGGGGGTATAGGCAGTTCTTC.

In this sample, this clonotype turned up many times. The CDR3 loop is CASSDYGSYNEQFF. CDR3 nucleotides: TGTGCCAGCAGCGACTACGGCTCCTACAATGAGCAGTTCTTC. The gene calls are TRBV7-9 and TRBJ2-1; possible D gene TRBD2, 5 bases. V was shortened by 5 bases and J by 0 bases, with 8 bases between the two germline ends. From germline, CDR1 is SEHNR and CDR2 FQNEAQ (reference sequence). The CDR3 length is 14 residues. The full variable domain, rest sourced from reference TRBV7-9 and TRBJ2-1, is DTGVSQNPRHKITKRGQNVTFRCDPISEHNRLYWYRQTLGQGPEFLTYFQNEAQLEKSRLLSDRFSAERPKGSFSTLEIQRTEQGDSAMYLCASSDYGSYNEQFFGPGTRLTVL.

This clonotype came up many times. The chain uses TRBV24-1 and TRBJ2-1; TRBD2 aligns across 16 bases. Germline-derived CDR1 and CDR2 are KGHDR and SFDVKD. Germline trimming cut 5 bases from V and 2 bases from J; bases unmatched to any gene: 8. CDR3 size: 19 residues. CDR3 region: CATSAPTGTSGGAYNEQFF. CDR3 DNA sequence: TGTGCCACCAGTGCTCCAACCGGGACTAGCGGGGGGGCCTACAATGAGCAGTTCTTC.

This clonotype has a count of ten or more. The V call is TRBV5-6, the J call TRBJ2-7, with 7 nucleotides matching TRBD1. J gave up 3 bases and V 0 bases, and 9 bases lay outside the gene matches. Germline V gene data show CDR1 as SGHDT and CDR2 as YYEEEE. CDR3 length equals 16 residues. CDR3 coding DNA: TGTGCCAGCAGCTTGGACGGGACAGTGAGCAGCTACGAGCAGTACTTC. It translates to CASSLDGTVSSYEQYF.

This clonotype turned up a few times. CDR3 sequence: CASSLQGDQTFF. The CDR3 nucleotides read TGTGCCAGCAGTCTACAGGGGGATCAGACTTTCTTT. The chain combines TRBV28 with TRBJ1-1, with 8 positions matching TRBD1. J lost 12 bases, V lost 5 bases, and 8 bases had no gene match. This CDR3 spans 12 amino acids. Germline V gene sequence: CDR1 MDHEN, CDR2 SYDVKM.

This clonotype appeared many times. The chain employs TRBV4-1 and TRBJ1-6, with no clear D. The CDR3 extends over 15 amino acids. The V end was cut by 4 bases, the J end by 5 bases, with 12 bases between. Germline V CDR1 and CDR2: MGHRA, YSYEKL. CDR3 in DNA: TGCGCCAGCAGCCGAGTCGACCTGGATAATTCACCCCTCCACTTT. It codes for CASSRVDLDNSPLHF.

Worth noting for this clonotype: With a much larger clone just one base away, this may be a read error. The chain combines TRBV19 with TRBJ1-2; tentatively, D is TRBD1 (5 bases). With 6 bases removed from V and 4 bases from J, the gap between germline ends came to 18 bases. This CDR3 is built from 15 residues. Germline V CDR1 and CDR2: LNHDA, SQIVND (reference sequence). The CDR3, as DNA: TGTGCCAGTAGGTGCCTGGCTGGGGGAGGCTATGGCTACACCTTC. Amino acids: CASRCLAGGGYGYTF. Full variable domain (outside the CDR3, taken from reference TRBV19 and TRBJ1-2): DGGITQSPKYLFRKEGQNVTLSCEQNLNHDAMYWYRQDPGQGLRLIYYSQIVNDFQKGDIAEGYSVSREKKESFPLTVTSAQKNPTAFYLCASRCLAGGGYGYTFGSGTRLTVV.

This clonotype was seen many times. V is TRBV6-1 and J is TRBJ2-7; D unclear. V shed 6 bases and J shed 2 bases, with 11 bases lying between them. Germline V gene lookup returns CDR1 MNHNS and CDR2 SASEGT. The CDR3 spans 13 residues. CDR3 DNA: TGTGCCAGCAGCCCTTCCGGGCCCTACGAGCAGTACGTC. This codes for CASSPSGPYEQYV.

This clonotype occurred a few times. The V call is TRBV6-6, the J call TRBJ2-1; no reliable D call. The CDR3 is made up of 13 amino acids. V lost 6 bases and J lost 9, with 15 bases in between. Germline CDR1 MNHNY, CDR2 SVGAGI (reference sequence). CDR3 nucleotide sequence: TGTGCCAGCAGGCCTACCTTCTGGGGTGAGCAGTTCTTC. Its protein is CASRPTFWGEQFF.

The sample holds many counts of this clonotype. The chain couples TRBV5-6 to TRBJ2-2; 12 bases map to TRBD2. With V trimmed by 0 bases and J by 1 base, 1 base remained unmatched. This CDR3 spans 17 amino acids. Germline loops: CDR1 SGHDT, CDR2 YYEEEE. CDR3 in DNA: TGTGCCAGCAGCTTGGTACTAGCGGGGGGGAACACCGGGGAGCTGTTTTTT. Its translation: CASSLVLAGGNTGELFF.

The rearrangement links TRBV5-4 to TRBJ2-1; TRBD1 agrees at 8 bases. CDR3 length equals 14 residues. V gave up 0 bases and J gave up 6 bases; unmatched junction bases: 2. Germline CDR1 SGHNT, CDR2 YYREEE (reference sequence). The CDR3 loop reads CASSLGTGSNEQFF. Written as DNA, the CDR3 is TGTGCCAGCAGCTTGGGGACAGGGAGCAATGAGCAGTTCTTC.

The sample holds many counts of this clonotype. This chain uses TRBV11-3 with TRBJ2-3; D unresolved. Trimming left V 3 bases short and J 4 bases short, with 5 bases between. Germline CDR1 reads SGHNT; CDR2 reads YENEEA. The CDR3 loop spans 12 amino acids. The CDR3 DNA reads TGTGCCAGCAGCTTTCCGGCAGATACGCAGTATTTT. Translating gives CASSFPADTQYF.

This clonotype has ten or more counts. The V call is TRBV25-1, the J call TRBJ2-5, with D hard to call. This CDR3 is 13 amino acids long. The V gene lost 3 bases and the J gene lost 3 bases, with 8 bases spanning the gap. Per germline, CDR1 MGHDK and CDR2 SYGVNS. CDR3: CASSDLEKETQYF. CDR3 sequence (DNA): TGTGCCAGCAGTGATCTCGAAAAAGAGACCCAGTACTTC.

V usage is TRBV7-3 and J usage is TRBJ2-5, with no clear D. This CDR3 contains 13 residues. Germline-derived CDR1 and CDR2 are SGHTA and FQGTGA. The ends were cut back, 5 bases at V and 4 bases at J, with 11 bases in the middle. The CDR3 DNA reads TGTGCCAGCAGCGTAGATATAAGAGAGACCCAGTACTTC. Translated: CASSVDIRETQYF.

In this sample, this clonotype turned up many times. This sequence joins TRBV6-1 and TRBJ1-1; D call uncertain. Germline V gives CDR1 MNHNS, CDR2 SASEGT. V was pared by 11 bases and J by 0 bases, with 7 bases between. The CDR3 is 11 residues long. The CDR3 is CAGRMNTEAFF. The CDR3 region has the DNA TGTGCCGGCCGGATGAACACTGAAGCTTTCTTT.

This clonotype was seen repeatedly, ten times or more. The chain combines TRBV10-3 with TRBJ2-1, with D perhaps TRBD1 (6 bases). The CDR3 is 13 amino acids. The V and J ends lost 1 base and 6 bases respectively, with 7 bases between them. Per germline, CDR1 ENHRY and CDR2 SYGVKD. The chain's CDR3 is CAISEYRVNEQFF. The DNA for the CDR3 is TGTGCCATCAGTGAGTACAGGGTCAATGAGCAGTTCTTC.

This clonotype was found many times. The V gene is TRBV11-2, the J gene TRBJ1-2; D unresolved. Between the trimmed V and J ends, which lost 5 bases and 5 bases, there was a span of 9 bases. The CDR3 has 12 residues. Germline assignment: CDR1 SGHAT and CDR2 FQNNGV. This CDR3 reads CASSQYEYGYTF. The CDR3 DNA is TGTGCCAGCAGCCAGTATGAGTATGGCTACACCTTC.

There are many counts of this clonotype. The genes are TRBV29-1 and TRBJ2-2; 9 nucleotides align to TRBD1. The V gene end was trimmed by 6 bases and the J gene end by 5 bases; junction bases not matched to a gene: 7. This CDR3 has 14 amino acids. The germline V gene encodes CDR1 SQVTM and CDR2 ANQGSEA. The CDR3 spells CSVAGTGYTGELFF. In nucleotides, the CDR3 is TGCAGCGTCGCCGGGACAGGGTATACCGGGGAGCTGTTTTTT.

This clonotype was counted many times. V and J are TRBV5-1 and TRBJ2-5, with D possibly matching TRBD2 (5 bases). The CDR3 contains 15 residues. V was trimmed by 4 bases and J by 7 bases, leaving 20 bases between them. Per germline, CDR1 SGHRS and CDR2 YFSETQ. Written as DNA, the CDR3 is TGCGCCAGCAGCGAAATACTAGAAACGATTGGGACCCAGTACTTC. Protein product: CASSEILETIGTQYF.